The clone carrying this TCR beta chain was counted a few times. The V and J ends lost 3 bases and 8 bases, in that order; junction bases with no gene match: 14. The V gene's germline CDR1 is LNHNV and CDR2 YYDKDF (reference sequence). The length of the CDR3 is 17 residues. Data came from immunoSEQ multiplex PCR; TCRdb stores just in-frame clones and leaves some out. There are roughly 200,000 clones in the sample; 85% to 90% occur only once, and 1.2% lies in the top ten. This sample is part of a study of blood T cell repertoires in COVID-19. This clonotype was obtained from a man aged 30 to 39 who had recovered from COVID-19. The chain has TRBV15 and TRBJ2-2; 8 nucleotides align to TRBD2. The sequenced sample was PBMCs or T cells enriched from blood (not recorded which). CDR3 in amino acids: CATSSQLAVTAGGELFF. The CDR3 DNA is TGTGCCACCAGCAGCCAACTAGCGGTGACGGCCGGAGGGGAGCTGTTTTTT.